Listed here are 10 T cell receptor beta chains from one sample, sequenced in a study of T cells in Graves' hyperthyroidism and ophthalmopathy. TCR beta CDR3 region amplification was performed from RNA transcripts. Carried out on the TCR CDR3, a first-round RT-PCR used the HTBI primer set. MiXCR, run by TCRdb on the multiplex PCR reads, gives a single entry per CDR3 protein. This sample has 250,000 to 400,000 distinct CDR3 sequences, with roughly 15% found just once. The sequenced material came from blood. These receptor sequences come from a woman aged 40 to 50 with Graves' ophthalmopathy.

This clonotype has more than one count but fewer than ten. V is TRBV20-1 and J is TRBJ2-2; D is ambiguous. The CDR3 is 15 amino acids. The V end lost 0 bases, the J end lost 0 bases, and 8 bases lay between the germline ends. Germline V lookup: CDR1 DFQATT, CDR2 SNEGSKA (reference sequence). The CDR3 coding sequence is TGCAGTGCTAGAGAGGGCAGGACGAACACCGGGGAGCTGTTTTTT. It translates to CSAREGRTNTGELFF.

This clonotype was recorded at least ten times. The rearrangement uses TRBV5-1 and TRBJ2-5; 12 bases line up with TRBD2. Germline loops: CDR1 SGHRS, CDR2 YFSETQ. This CDR3 has 16 residues. Trimming cost V 3 bases and J 1 base; bases outside gene matches: 4. The DNA of the CDR3 is TGCGCCAGCAGCTCTCGGACTAGCGGGGCCCAAGAGACCCAGTACTTC. It yields the protein CASSSRTSGAQETQYF. The variable domain in full, with the rest retrieved from reference TRBV5-1 and TRBJ2-5, is KAGVTQTPRYLIKTRGQQVTLSCSPISGHRSVSWYQQTPGQGLQFLFEYFSETQRNKGNFPGRFSGRQFSNSRSEMNVSTLELGDSALYLCASSSRTSGAQETQYFGPGTRLLVL.

V usage is TRBV5-1 and J usage is TRBJ2-2; TRBD2 matches 10 bases. CDR3 length: 15 residues. The J segment lost 6 bases and the V segment lost 0 bases, leaving 2 bases of the junction unmatched. Germline V gives CDR1 SGHRS, CDR2 YFSETQ. Written as DNA, the CDR3 is TGCGCCAGCAGCTTGGCCCTAGCGGGAGCCGGGGAGCTGTTTTTT. Translated, it gives CASSLALAGAGELFF.

In its sample, this clonotype was seen a few times. The chain couples TRBV3-1 to TRBJ2-2; D gene uncertain. The V and J ends lost 4 bases and 1 base respectively, with 10 bases between them. CDR1 and CDR2 (germline): LGHDT, YNNKEL (reference sequence). The CDR3 runs to 15 residues. The DNA for the CDR3 is TGTGCCAGCAGCCCGTGGGAACAGAACACCGGGGAGCTGTTTTTT. Translating it yields CASSPWEQNTGELFF.

In its sample, this clonotype was seen many times. V usage is TRBV29-1 and J usage is TRBJ2-7; 9 bases line up with TRBD1. Germline assignment: CDR1 SQVTM and CDR2 ANQGSEA. The CDR3 loop spans 14 amino acids. With 4 bases clipped from V and 1 base from J, the junction kept 5 bases outside the gene matches. CDR3 in amino acids: CSVARDRVSYEQYF. In DNA form, the CDR3 reads TGCAGCGTTGCGCGGGACAGGGTTTCCTACGAGCAGTACTTC.

This clonotype was seen a few times. The CDR3 spells CASSLGPWAGGYTF. The CDR3 coding sequence is TGCGCCAGCAGCTTGGGACCATGGGCAGGAGGCTACACCTTC. The chain links TRBV5-1 to TRBJ1-2; D is unclear. Germline values: CDR1 SGHRS, CDR2 YFSETQ. Trimming shortened V by 0 bases and J by 8 bases, and 14 bases separated the two germline ends. CDR3 length equals 14 residues.

This chain joins TRBV3-1 and TRBJ2-1; no firm D call. This CDR3 has 15 amino acids. Germline V gene sequence: CDR1 LGHDT, CDR2 YNNKEL (reference sequence). V gave up 4 bases and J gave up 2 bases, with 12 bases separating them. The CDR3 nucleotides are TGTGCCAGCAGCCTCGCATCCGACCCCTACAATGAGCAGTTCTTC. Protein: CASSLASDPYNEQFF.

Concerning this clonotype itself: This clone may be a read error of a much larger clone one base away. V and J are TRBV6-1 and TRBJ2-5, with D hard to call. This CDR3 has 13 amino acids. Germline CDR1 and CDR2: MNHNS and SASEGT. Trimming pared 1 base from V and 0 bases from J, leaving 3 bases between. Here the CDR3 DNA reads TGTGCCAGCAGTGAAGGGGACCAAGAGACCCAGTACTTC. Protein product: CASSEGDQETQYF.

This clonotype was counted at least ten times. The chain employs TRBV27 and TRBJ2-7; D remains ambiguous. V shed 5 bases and J shed 5 bases, with 13 bases lying between them. Germline V gene sequence: CDR1 MNHEY, CDR2 SMNVEV (reference sequence). The CDR3 is 13 amino acids. The CDR3 region is CASSGQVSHEQYF. CDR3 in DNA: TGTGCCAGCAGTGGGCAGGTTAGTCACGAGCAGTACTTC.

In this sample, this clonotype turned up many times. The V call is TRBV6-1, the J call TRBJ2-1; D is uncertain. The V end lost 5 bases, the J end lost 6 bases, and 11 bases lay between the germline ends. Germline V gene sequence: CDR1 MNHNS, CDR2 SASEGT. CDR3 length: 13 amino acids. The CDR3 loop reads CASSHPPPNEQFF. The CDR3 bases are TGTGCCAGCAGTCACCCCCCCCCCAATGAGCAGTTCTTC.